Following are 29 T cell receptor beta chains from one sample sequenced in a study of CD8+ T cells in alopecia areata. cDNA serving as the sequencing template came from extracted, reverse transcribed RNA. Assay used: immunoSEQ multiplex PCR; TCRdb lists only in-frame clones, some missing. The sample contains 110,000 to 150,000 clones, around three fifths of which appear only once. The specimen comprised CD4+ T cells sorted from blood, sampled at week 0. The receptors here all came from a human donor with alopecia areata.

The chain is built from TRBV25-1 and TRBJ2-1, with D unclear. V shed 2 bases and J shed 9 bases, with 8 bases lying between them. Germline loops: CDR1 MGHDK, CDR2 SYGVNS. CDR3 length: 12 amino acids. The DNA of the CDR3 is TGTGCCAGCAGTGAACTCATCGGTGAGCAGTTCTTC. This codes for CASSELIGEQFF. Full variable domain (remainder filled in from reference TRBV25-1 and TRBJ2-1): EADIYQTPRYLVIGTGKKITLECSQTMGHDKMYWYQQDPGMELHLIHYSYGVNSTEKGDLSSESTVSRIRTEHFPLTLESARPSHTSQYLCASSELIGEQFFGPGTRLTVL.

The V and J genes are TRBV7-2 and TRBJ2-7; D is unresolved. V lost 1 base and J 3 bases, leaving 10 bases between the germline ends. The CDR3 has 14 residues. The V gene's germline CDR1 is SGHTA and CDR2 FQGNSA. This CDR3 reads CASSLGRLNYEQYF. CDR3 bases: TGTGCCAGCAGCTTAGGTCGGCTAAACTACGAGCAGTACTTC.

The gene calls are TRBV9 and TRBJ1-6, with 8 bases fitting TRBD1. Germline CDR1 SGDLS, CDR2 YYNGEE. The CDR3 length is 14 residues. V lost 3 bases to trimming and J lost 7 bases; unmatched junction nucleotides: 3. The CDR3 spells CASSGAGGNSPLHF. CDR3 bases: TGTGCCAGCAGCGGAGCAGGGGGCAATTCACCCCTCCACTTT.

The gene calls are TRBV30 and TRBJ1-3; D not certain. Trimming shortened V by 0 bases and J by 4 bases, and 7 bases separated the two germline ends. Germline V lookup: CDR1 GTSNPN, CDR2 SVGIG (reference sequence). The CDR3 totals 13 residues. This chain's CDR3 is CAWSVGFGNTIYF. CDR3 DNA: TGTGCCTGGAGTGTCGGATTCGGAAACACCATATATTTT.

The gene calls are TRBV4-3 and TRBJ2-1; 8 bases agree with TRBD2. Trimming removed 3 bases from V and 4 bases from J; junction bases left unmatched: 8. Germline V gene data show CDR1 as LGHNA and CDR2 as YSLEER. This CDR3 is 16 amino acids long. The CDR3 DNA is TGCGCCAGCAGCCAGGGCGGGGGGAATACTTACAATGAGCAGTTCTTC. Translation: CASSQGGGNTYNEQFF.

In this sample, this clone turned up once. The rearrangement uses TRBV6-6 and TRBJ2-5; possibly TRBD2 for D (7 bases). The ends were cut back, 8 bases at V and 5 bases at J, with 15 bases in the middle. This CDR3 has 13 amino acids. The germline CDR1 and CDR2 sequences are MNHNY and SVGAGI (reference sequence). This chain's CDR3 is CASRGGAGETQYF. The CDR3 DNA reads TGTGCCAGCCGAGGGGGGGCCGGCGAGACCCAGTACTTC.

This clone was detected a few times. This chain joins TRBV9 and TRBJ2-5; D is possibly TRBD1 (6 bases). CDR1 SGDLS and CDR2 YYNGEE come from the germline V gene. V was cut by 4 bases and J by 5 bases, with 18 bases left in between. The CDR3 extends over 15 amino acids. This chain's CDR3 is CASSPQSQGMETQYF. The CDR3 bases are TGTGCCAGCAGCCCCCAGTCCCAGGGGATGGAGACCCAGTACTTC. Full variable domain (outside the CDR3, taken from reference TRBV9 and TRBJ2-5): DSGVTQTPKHLITATGQRVTLRCSPRSGDLSVYWYQQSLDQGLQFLIQYYNGEERAKGNILERFSAQQFPDLHSELNLSSLELGDSALYFCASSPQSQGMETQYFGPGTRLLVL.

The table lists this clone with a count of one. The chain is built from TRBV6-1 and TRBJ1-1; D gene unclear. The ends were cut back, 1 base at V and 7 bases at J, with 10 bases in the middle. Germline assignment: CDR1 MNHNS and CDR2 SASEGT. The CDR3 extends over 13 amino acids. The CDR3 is CASSEGGALEAFF. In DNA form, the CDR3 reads TGTGCCAGCAGTGAAGGCGGAGCCCTTGAAGCTTTCTTT.

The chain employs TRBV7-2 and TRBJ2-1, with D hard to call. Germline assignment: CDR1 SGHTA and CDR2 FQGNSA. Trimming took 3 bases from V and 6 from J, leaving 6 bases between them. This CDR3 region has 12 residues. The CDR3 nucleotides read TGTGCCAGCAGCTTGCCTCGCAATGAGCAGTTCTTC. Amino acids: CASSLPRNEQFF.

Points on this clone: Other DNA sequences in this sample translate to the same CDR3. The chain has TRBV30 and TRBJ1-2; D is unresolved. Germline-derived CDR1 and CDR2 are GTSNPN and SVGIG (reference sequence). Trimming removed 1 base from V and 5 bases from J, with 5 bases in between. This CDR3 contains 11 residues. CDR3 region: CAWSGGYGYTF. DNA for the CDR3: TGTGCCTGGAGTGGAGGGTATGGCTACACCTTC.

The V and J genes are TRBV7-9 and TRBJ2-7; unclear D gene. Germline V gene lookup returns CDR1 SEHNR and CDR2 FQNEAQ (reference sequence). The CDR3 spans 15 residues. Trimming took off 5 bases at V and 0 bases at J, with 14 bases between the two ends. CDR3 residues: CASSPSQVSSYEQYF. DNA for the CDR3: TGTGCCAGCAGCCCGTCCCAGGTTAGCTCCTACGAGCAGTACTTC. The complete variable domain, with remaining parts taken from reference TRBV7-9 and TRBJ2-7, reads DTGVSQNPRHKITKRGQNVTFRCDPISEHNRLYWYRQTLGQGPEFLTYFQNEAQLEKSRLLSDRFSAERPKGSFSTLEIQRTEQGDSAMYLCASSPSQVSSYEQYFGPGTRLTVT.

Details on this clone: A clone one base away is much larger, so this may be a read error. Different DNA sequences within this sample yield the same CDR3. The DNA for the CDR3 is TGTGCCAGCAGCTCCCAAGAGACCCAGTACTTC. This translates into CASSSQETQYF. This chain joins TRBV7-6 and TRBJ2-5; D unclear. The CDR3 contains 11 residues. CDR1 is SGHVS, CDR2 FNYEAQ, per germline. Deletions cut 4 bases from V and 1 base from J, with 1 base between.

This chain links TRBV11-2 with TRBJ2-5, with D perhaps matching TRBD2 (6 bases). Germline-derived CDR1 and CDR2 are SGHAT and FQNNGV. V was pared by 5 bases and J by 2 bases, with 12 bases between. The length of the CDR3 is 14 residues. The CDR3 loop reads CASSVGGGQETQYF. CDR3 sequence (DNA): TGTGCCAGCAGCGTGGGGGGTGGGCAAGAGACCCAGTACTTC.

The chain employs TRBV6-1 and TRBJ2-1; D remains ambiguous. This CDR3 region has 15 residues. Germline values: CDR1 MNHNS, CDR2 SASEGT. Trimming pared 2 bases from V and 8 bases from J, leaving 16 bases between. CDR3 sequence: CASSETPIFRDEQFF. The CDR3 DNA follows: TGTGCCAGCAGTGAAACGCCCATCTTTCGGGATGAGCAGTTCTTC.

CDR3 coding DNA: TGTGCCAGCAGCTGGACGCAGAACACTGAAGCTTTCTTT. This translates into CASSWTQNTEAFF. This chain joins TRBV7-2 and TRBJ1-1; D call uncertain. CDR1 is SGHTA and CDR2 is FQGNSA in the germline V gene. The CDR3 is made up of 13 amino acids. Trimming removed 4 bases from V and 1 base from J, with 7 bases in between.

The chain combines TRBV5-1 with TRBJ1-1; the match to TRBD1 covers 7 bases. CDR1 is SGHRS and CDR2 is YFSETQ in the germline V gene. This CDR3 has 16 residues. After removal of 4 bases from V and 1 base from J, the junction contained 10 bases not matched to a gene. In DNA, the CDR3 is TGCGCCAGCAGCCCCGGGACAGTATCCTCGAACACTGAAGCTTTCTTT. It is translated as CASSPGTVSSNTEAFF.

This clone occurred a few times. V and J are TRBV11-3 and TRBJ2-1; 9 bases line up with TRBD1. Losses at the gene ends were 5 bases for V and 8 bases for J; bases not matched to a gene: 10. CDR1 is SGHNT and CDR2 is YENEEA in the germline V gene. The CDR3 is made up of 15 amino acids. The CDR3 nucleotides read TGTGCCAGCAGCCCATCGACCGACAGGGGGTATGAGCAGTTCTTC. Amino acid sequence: CASSPSTDRGYEQFF. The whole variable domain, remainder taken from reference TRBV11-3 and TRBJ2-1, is EAGVVQSPRYKIIEKKQPVAFWCNPISGHNTLYWYLQNLGQGPELLIRYENEEAVDDSQLPKDRFSAERLKGVDSTLKIQPAELGDSAVYLCASSPSTDRGYEQFFGPGTRLTVL.

The CDR3 sequence is CASTPGHAAYEQYF. CDR3 bases: TGCGCCAGCACCCCGGGACACGCGGCTTACGAGCAGTACTTC. The chain uses TRBV5-1 and TRBJ2-7, with a weak D call TRBD1 (6 bases). V was cut by 6 bases and J by 4 bases, with 17 bases left in between. The CDR3 totals 14 residues. In germline, CDR1 is SGHRS, CDR2 YFSETQ.

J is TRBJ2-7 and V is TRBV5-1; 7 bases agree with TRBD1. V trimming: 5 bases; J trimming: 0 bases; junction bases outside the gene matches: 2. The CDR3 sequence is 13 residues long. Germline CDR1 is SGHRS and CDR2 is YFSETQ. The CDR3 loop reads CASSTGASYEQYF. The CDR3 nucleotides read TGCGCCAGCAGTACAGGGGCCTCCTACGAGCAGTACTTC. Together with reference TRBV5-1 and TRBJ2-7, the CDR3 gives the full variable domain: KAGVTQTPRYLIKTRGQQVTLSCSPISGHRSVSWYQQTPGQGLQFLFEYFSETQRNKGNFPGRFSGRQFSNSRSEMNVSTLELGDSALYLCASSTGASYEQYFGPGTRLTVT.

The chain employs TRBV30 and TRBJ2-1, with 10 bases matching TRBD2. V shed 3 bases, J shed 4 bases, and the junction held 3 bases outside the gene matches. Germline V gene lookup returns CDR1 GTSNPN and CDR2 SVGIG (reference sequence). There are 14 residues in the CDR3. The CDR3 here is CAWRSGGDYNEQFF. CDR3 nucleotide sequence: TGTGCCTGGAGGAGCGGGGGGGATTACAATGAGCAGTTCTTC.

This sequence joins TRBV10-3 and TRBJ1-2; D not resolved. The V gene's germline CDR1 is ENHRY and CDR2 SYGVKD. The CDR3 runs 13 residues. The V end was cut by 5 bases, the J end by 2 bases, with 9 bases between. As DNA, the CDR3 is TGTGCCATCAGTTCGACTCTAAACTATGGCTACACCTTC. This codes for CAISSTLNYGYTF.

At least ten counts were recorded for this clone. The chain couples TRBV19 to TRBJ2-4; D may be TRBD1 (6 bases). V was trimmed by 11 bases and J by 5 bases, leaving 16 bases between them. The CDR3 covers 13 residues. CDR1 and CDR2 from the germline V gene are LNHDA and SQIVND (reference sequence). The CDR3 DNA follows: TGTGCCTCCATCGGGACACCCCAAAACATTCAGTACTTC. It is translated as CASIGTPQNIQYF.

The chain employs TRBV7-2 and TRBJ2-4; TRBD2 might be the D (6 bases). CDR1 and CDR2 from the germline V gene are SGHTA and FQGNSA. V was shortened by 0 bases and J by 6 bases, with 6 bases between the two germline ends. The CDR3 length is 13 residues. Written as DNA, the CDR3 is TGTGCCAGCAGCTTAGCGGGGGGAAACATTCAGTACTTC. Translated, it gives CASSLAGGNIQYF.

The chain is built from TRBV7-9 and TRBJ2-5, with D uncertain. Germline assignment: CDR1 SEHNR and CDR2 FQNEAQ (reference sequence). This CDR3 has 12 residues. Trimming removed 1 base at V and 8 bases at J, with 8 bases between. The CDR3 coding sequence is TGTGCCAGCAGCTTAGGAGAAGGTACCCAGTACTTC. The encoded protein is CASSLGEGTQYF.

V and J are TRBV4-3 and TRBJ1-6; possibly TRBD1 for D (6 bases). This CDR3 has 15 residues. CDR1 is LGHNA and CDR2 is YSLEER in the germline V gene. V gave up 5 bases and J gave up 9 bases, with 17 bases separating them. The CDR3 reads CASSDPGDLSSPLHF. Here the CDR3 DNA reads TGCGCCAGCAGCGATCCAGGGGATTTGAGTTCACCCCTCCACTTT.

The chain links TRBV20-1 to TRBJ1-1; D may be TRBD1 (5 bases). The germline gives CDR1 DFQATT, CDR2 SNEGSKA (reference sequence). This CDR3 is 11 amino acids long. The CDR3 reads CRAGRNTEAFF. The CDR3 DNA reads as TGCAGGGCGGGACGAAACACTGAAGCTTTCTTT.

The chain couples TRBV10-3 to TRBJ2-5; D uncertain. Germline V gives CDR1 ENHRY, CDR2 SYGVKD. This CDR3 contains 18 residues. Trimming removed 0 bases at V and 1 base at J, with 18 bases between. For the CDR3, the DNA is TGTGCCATCAGTGAGTCGCTGGTAGACTCGATCTTCCAAGAGACCCAGTACTTC. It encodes CAISESLVDSIFQETQYF.

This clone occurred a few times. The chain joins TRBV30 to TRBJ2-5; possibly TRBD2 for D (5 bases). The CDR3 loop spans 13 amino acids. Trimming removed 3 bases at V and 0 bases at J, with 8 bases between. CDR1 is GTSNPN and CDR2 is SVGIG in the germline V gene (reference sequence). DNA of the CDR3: TGTGCCTGGAGCGAGGACTACCAAGAGACCCAGTACTTC. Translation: CAWSEDYQETQYF.

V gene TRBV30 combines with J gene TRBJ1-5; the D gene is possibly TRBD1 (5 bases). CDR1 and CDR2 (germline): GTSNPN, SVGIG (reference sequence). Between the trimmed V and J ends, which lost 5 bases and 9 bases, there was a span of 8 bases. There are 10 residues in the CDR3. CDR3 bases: TGTGCCTGGGAGCAGGGGCCCCAGCATTTT. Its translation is CAWEQGPQHF.